Following are 6 T cell receptor beta chains from one sample sequenced in a study of T cells after yellow fever vaccination. TCRdb independently ran MiXCR on the 5' RACE reads; one entry per CDR3 protein. The sample lists fewer than 450,000 distinct CDR3 sequences; approximately 3.9% were seen once. The sequencing here drew on PBMCs, taken 5 days after the yellow fever booster vaccination. All receptors derive from a young man who received the YFV17D yellow fever vaccine.

This clonotype came up a few times. The V gene is TRBV7-8, the J gene TRBJ2-3; 9 bases are a match to TRBD1. Germline V gene data show CDR1 as SGHVS and CDR2 as FQNEAQ. The CDR3 consists of 18 residues. V lost 3 bases, J lost 2 bases, and 12 bases stayed unmatched. Here the CDR3 DNA reads TGTGCCAGCAGCTTGGCCGGACAGGGGAAAGGTGTCACAGATACGCAGTATTTT. Amino acids: CASSLAGQGKGVTDTQYF.

This clonotype was observed at least ten times. This chain links TRBV5-1 with TRBJ1-2; 8 positions agree with TRBD1. V shed 4 bases, J shed 8 bases, and the junction held 7 bases outside the gene matches. Germline CDR1 SGHRS, CDR2 YFSETQ. This CDR3 comprises 13 residues. CDR3 bases: TGCGCCAGCAGCGTATGGACAGGGTTCGGCTACACCTTC. Translation gives CASSVWTGFGYTF.

In this sample, this clonotype turned up a few times. The rearrangement links TRBV4-2 to TRBJ1-2; perhaps TRBD1 as D (6 bases). V was shortened by 0 bases and J by 8 bases, with 19 bases between the two germline ends. CDR1 is LGHNA and CDR2 is YNFKEQ in the germline V gene. The CDR3 totals 16 residues. The CDR3 sequence is CASSQEVPNDRQGYTF. CDR3 bases: TGTGCCAGCAGCCAAGAGGTCCCAAACGACAGGCAGGGCTACACCTTC.

The chain recombines TRBV9 with TRBJ2-3; TRBD1 is a possible D gene (5 bases). Trimming shortened V by 3 bases and J by 2 bases, and 10 bases separated the two germline ends. Germline V gene data show CDR1 as SGDLS and CDR2 as YYNGEE. The CDR3 consists of 14 residues. CDR3 sequence: CASSDQGSTDTQYF. In DNA form, the CDR3 reads TGTGCCAGCAGCGATCAGGGTTCCACAGATACGCAGTATTTT. The full variable domain, its missing parts supplied by reference TRBV9 and TRBJ2-3, is DSGVTQTPKHLITATGQRVTLRCSPRSGDLSVYWYQQSLDQGLQFLIQYYNGEERAKGNILERFSAQQFPDLHSELNLSSLELGDSALYFCASSDQGSTDTQYFGPGTRLTVL.

The chain has TRBV3-1 and TRBJ1-1; D gene uncertain. The CDR3 loop spans 13 amino acids. Germline V lookup: CDR1 LGHDT, CDR2 YNNKEL (reference sequence). V was trimmed by 4 bases and J by 1 base, leaving 7 bases between them. CDR3 loop: CASSRLGNTEAFF. The CDR3 region has the DNA TGTGCCAGCAGCCGCCTCGGGAACACTGAAGCTTTCTTT.

This clonotype was detected only a few times. The chain combines TRBV20-1 with TRBJ1-1, with 7 bases that match TRBD1. CDR1 and CDR2 (germline): DFQATT, SNEGSKA (reference sequence). The length of the CDR3 is 14 residues. V lost 5 bases, J lost 0 bases, and 6 bases stayed unmatched. Here the CDR3 reads CSAPTGIMNTEAFF. For the CDR3, the DNA is TGCAGTGCTCCGACAGGGATCATGAACACTGAAGCTTTCTTT.